The rows below give T cell receptor beta chains drawn from one sample of a study of T cell changes during pregnancy in multiple sclerosis. Assay used: immunoSEQ multiplex PCR; TCRdb lists only in-frame clones, some missing. The repertoire holds approximately 70,000 clones, with about 93% as singletons. Material: peripheral blood, obtained in the first trimester of pregnancy. The receptors derive from a female donor in good health, enrolled as a control in a pregnancy study. Each CDR3 is given with its conserved first and last residue. Each record gives: V gene, D gene, J gene, clone size, CDR3 length, CDR3 protein, CDR3 DNA. D genes are given only for firm matches. Expanded clones are given a class, and other clones once, few, many or no size at all.

TRBV6-6	TRBD2	TRBJ2-3	NA	16	CASRDPGLAGADTQYF	TGTGCCAGCAGGGACCCGGGACTAGCGGGCGCAGATACGCAGTATTTT
TRBV21-1	NA	TRBJ2-2	NA	17	CASSKGGLRANTGELFF	TGTGCCAGCAGCAAAGGGGGTTTGCGGGCCAACACCGGGGAGCTGTTTTTT
TRBV27	TRBD2	TRBJ2-1	NA	13	CASRLAGLNEQFF	TGTGCCAGCCGACTAGCGGGGTTAAATGAGCAGTTCTTC
TRBV2	NA	TRBJ1-3	once	15	CASTRQANSGNTIYF	TGTGCCAGCACTAGACAGGCCAACTCTGGAAACACCATATATTTT
TRBV28	NA	TRBJ2-3	NA	17	CASSSPTSLAGADTQYF	TGTGCCAGCAGTTCGCCCACCTCACTAGCCGGGGCAGATACGCAGTATTTT
TRBV25-1	TRBD1	TRBJ2-7	NA	18	CASSPASSLIPGGSEQYF	TGTGCCAGCAGCCCAGCGTCGTCCCTGATCCCAGGGGGCTCGGAGCAGTACTTC
TRBV7-2	NA	TRBJ2-2	NA	14	CASSLSRGAGELFF	TGTGCCAGCAGCTTAAGCAGGGGGGCCGGGGAGCTGTTTTTT
TRBV5-8	NA	TRBJ1-3	NA	17	CASSLAGTYYSGNTIYF	TGTGCCAGCAGCTTAGCCGGGACTTACTACTCTGGAAACACCATATATTTT
TRBV10-3	TRBD1	TRBJ2-1	NA	15	CAISVTGQGQNEQFF	TGTGCCATCAGTGTTACGGGACAGGGTCAAAATGAGCAGTTCTTC
TRBV30	NA	TRBJ2-3	NA	11	CAWREADTQYF	TGTGCCTGGAGGGAGGCAGATACGCAGTATTTT
TRBV28	NA	TRBJ1-1	NA	12	CASSQTGTEAFF	TGTGCCAGCAGTCAAACCGGGACAGAAGCTTTCTTT
TRBV27	NA	TRBJ1-1	NA	14	CASSASPGNTEAFF	TGTGCCAGCAGTGCCTCCCCAGGGAACACTGAAGCTTTCTTT
TRBV27	TRBD1	TRBJ2-1	once	13	CASSLSRQGEQFF	TGTGCCAGCAGTTTATCGCGACAGGGGGAGCAGTTCTTC
TRBV5-1	TRBD2	TRBJ2-1	NA	15	CASSAAGTSAGEQFF	TGCGCCAGCAGCGCAGCCGGGACTAGCGCTGGTGAGCAGTTCTTC
TRBV28	TRBD1	TRBJ2-3	NA	18	CASSLHPYRGRPRDTQYF	TGTGCCAGCAGTTTACATCCGTACAGGGGCCGACCAAGAGATACGCAGTATTTT
TRBV7-9	TRBD2	TRBJ2-5	NA	16	CASSPTSGRGQETQYF	TGTGCCAGCAGCCCGACTAGCGGGAGAGGCCAAGAGACCCAGTACTTC
TRBV6-1	TRBD2	TRBJ2-7	NA	15	CASSVQRELSYEQYF	TGTGCCAGCAGTGTCCAGCGGGAGCTCTCCTACGAGCAGTACTTC
TRBV7-8	TRBD1	TRBJ1-1	NA	14	CASSLRGTEGRAFF	TGTGCCAGCAGTCTCCGGGGGACAGAAGGGAGAGCTTTCTTT
TRBV14	NA	TRBJ2-2	once	14	CASSHGTQTGELFF	TGTGCCAGCAGCCACGGGACACAAACCGGGGAGCTGTTTTTT
TRBV5-1	NA	TRBJ2-7	NA	13	CASSLAQSYEQYF	TGCGCCAGCAGCTTGGCCCAGTCCTACGAGCAGTACTTC
TRBV14	TRBD2	TRBJ2-3	once	15	CASSPGLAGADTQYF	TGTGCCAGCAGCCCTGGACTAGCAGGGGCAGATACGCAGTATTTT
TRBV27	TRBD2	TRBJ2-6	NA	19	CASTVGLAGVKSGANVLTF	TGTGCCAGCACCGTGGGACTAGCGGGAGTTAAGTCTGGGGCCAACGTCCTGACTTTC
TRBV4-1	NA	TRBJ1-4	once	18	CASSQALVSVANSEKLFF	TGCGCCAGCAGCCAAGCTCTTGTTTCTGTCGCGAACAGTGAAAAACTGTTTTTT
TRBV4-2	TRBD2	TRBJ2-7	NA	16	CASSPSGGRAWGEQYF	TGTGCCAGCAGCCCCTCTGGCGGGAGGGCGTGGGGTGAGCAGTACTTC
TRBV2	TRBD1	TRBJ2-2	NA	15	CASSVGQMNTGELFF	TGTGCCAGCAGTGTGGGACAGATGAACACCGGGGAGCTGTTTTTT
TRBV5-1	TRBD1	TRBJ1-1	few	14	CASSLQGTSTEAFF	TGCGCCAGCAGCTTACAGGGGACGAGCACTGAAGCTTTCTTT
TRBV11-2	TRBD2	TRBJ2-7	NA	14	CASSFAGGTDEQYF	TGTGCCAGCAGCTTCGCGGGAGGGACAGACGAGCAGTACTTC
TRBV2	NA	TRBJ2-1	few	12	CASREQGGEQFF	TGTGCCAGCAGAGAACAGGGAGGTGAGCAGTTCTTC
TRBV28	NA	TRBJ1-1	NA	16	CASSLGARGENTEAFF	TGTGCCAGCAGTTTGGGCGCCAGGGGCGAGAACACTGAAGCTTTCTTT
TRBV6-4	TRBD2	TRBJ2-1	NA	15	CASSDEAGGYNEQFF	TGTGCCAGCAGTGACGAAGCGGGAGGTTACAATGAGCAGTTCTTC
TRBV7-9	NA	TRBJ2-3	NA	16	CASSLSRVSSTDTQYF	TGTGCCAGCAGCTTAAGCAGGGTCAGTAGCACAGATACGCAGTATTTT
TRBV2	NA	TRBJ2-3	NA	11	CASSFTDTQYF	TGTGCCAGCAGCTTCACAGATACGCAGTATTTT
TRBV5-4	TRBD1	TRBJ2-7	NA	14	CASSWDSLAYEQYF	TGTGCCAGCAGCTGGGACAGCTTGGCCTACGAGCAGTACTTC
TRBV4-1	TRBD1	TRBJ2-2	NA	18	CASSPRNLQGAATGELFF	TGCGCCAGCAGCCCACGCAACCTACAGGGGGCGGCGACCGGGGAGCTGTTTTTT
TRBV7-9	TRBD2	TRBJ2-1	NA	13	CASSLGLAREQFF	TGTGCCAGCAGCTTAGGACTAGCACGTGAGCAGTTCTTC
TRBV2	TRBD1	TRBJ2-1	NA	11	CASSEGDRVFF	TGTGCCAGCAGTGAAGGGGACAGGGTGTTCTTC
TRBV27	NA	TRBJ2-5	NA	13	CASSYSIGETQYF	TGTGCCAGCAGCTATAGTATTGGAGAGACCCAGTACTTC
TRBV5-4	NA	TRBJ1-1	NA	15	CASSLAGRRNTEAFF	TGTGCCAGCAGCTTGGCGGGGAGAAGGAACACTGAAGCTTTCTTT
TRBV19	TRBD1	TRBJ2-1	once	16	CASSIYGTGRANEQFF	TGTGCCAGTAGTATTTACGGGACAGGAAGGGCCAATGAGCAGTTCTTC
TRBV7-2	NA	TRBJ2-7	NA	15	CASSAPQGSLHEQYF	TGTGCCAGCAGCGCTCCTCAGGGGAGTCTGCACGAGCAGTACTTC
TRBV28	NA	TRBJ2-2	NA	15	CASSLSSGWAGELFF	TGTGCCAGCAGTTTATCTTCGGGATGGGCCGGGGAGCTGTTTTTT
TRBV27	TRBD2	TRBJ2-3	NA	16	CASSLTSGSLTDTQYF	TGTGCCAGCAGTTTAACTAGCGGGAGTCTAACAGATACGCAGTATTTT
TRBV28	NA	TRBJ2-7	NA	15	CASSPGLLSSYEQYF	TGTGCCAGCAGTCCGGGACTGCTGAGCTCCTACGAGCAGTACTTC
TRBV2	TRBD2	TRBJ2-1	NA	15	CARAWAGGPGNEQFF	TGTGCCAGGGCCTGGGCGGGAGGGCCGGGTAATGAGCAGTTCTTC
TRBV5-6	NA	TRBJ1-3	NA	14	CASSVTGFGNTIYF	TGTGCCAGCAGCGTAACAGGGTTTGGAAACACCATATATTTT
TRBV9	TRBD2	TRBJ2-5	NA	17	CASSVGQREGPRETQYF	TGTGCCAGCAGCGTAGGCCAGCGGGAGGGCCCAAGGGAGACCCAGTACTTC
TRBV28	NA	TRBJ2-1	NA	13	CASSRDLYNEQFF	TGTGCCAGCAGTCGGGACTTATACAATGAGCAGTTCTTC
TRBV4-1	NA	TRBJ1-2	NA	15	CASSYAEGGLRGYTF	TGCGCCAGCAGCTACGCCGAGGGAGGGTTGCGTGGCTACACCTTC
TRBV27	TRBD1	TRBJ2-1	once	14	CASSGQGPYNEQFF	TGTGCCAGCAGCGGACAGGGTCCCTACAATGAGCAGTTCTTC
TRBV11-2	NA	TRBJ2-7	NA	14	CASSLTGSSYEQYF	TGTGCCAGCAGCTTAACAGGGAGCTCCTACGAGCAGTACTTC
TRBV19	TRBD2	TRBJ2-1	NA	17	CASSMLPSGYGYNEQFF	TGTGCCAGTAGTATGTTGCCTAGCGGGTACGGCTACAATGAGCAGTTCTTC
TRBV19	NA	TRBJ1-1	NA	13	CASTRGKDGEAFF	TGTGCCAGTACCAGGGGAAAGGATGGTGAAGCTTTCTTT
TRBV28	NA	TRBJ1-5	NA	10	CASSSRAQHF	TGTGCCAGCAGTTCCCGGGCCCAGCATTTT
TRBV10-3	NA	TRBJ2-2	NA	15	CAISKGQSNTGELFF	TGTGCCATCAGCAAAGGACAGTCTAACACCGGGGAGCTGTTTTTT
TRBV4-1	TRBD2	TRBJ2-7	NA	15	CASSQEPGLAAEQYF	TGCGCCAGCAGCCAAGAACCGGGACTAGCGGCAGAGCAGTACTTC
TRBV28	TRBD2	TRBJ2-7	NA	17	CASSLTRRTSGTYEQYF	TGTGCCAGCAGTCTTACCCGCCGGACTAGCGGCACCTACGAGCAGTACTTC
TRBV4-2	TRBD2	TRBJ2-1	NA	17	CASSQALAGGSYNEQFF	TGTGCCAGCAGCCAGGCCCTAGCGGGAGGCTCCTACAATGAGCAGTTCTTC
TRBV7-2	TRBD2	TRBJ2-1	NA	17	CASSPNSGTSAHNEQFF	TGTGCCAGCAGCCCAAACTCCGGGACTAGCGCCCACAATGAGCAGTTCTTC
TRBV7-2	NA	TRBJ1-1	NA	13	CASSPGRGAEAFF	TGTGCCAGCAGCCCCGGACGGGGGGCTGAAGCTTTCTTT